A selection of T cell receptor beta chains follows, all from one sample in a study of blood T cell repertoires in COVID-19. TCRdb keeps only in-frame clones here, not all; method: immunoSEQ multiplex PCR. The sample includes almost 95,000 clones, about four fifths seen only once; the top ten take roughly 6.2%. Sequenced: peripheral blood. These receptor sequences come from a man in his sixties with acute or convalescent COVID-19. Both conserved end residues are part of each CDR3. The order of the fields is clone size, J gene, V gene, D gene, CDR3 protein, CDR3 DNA. The D gene is left open where the match is weak. Clone size is stated in some rows and not others, as once, few, many or a class when expanded.

once TRBJ2-7 TRBV9 TRBD2 CASSVDGGKAYEQYF TGTGCCAGCAGCGTAGACGGGGGGAAGGCCTACGAGCAGTACTTC
. TRBJ1-3 TRBV2 TRBD1 CASETGSDTIYF TGTGCCAGCGAGACAGGGTCTGACACCATATATTTT
. TRBJ1-2 TRBV7-2 TRBD1 CASSFTGTGSNYGYTF TGTGCCAGCAGCTTCACCGGGACAGGATCTAACTATGGCTACACCTTC
. TRBJ2-2 TRBV10-3 TRBD2 CATGGGLAGLNTGELFF TGTGCCACAGGAGGGGGACTAGCGGGTCTCAACACCGGGGAGCTGTTTTTT
. TRBJ1-2 TRBV4-1 . CASSQESTNYGYTF TGCGCCAGCAGCCAAGAGAGTACTAACTATGGCTACACCTTC
. TRBJ1-6 TRBV30 TRBD1 CAWSASDRDNSPLHF TGTGCCTGGAGTGCCTCGGACAGGGATAATTCACCCCTCCACTTT
. TRBJ2-7 TRBV11-2 . CASSLVGPTGSYEQYF TGTGCCAGCAGCTTAGTAGGCCCTACAGGGAGCTACGAGCAGTACTTC
. TRBJ1-4 TRBV7-2 . CASSLDVWATNEKLFF TGTGCCAGCAGCTTAGATGTTTGGGCGACTAATGAAAAACTGTTTTTT
. TRBJ1-2 TRBV30 . CAWRGGLRGTQGYTF TGTGCCTGGAGAGGGGGTCTACGGGGCACTCAGGGCTACACCTTC
. TRBJ1-3 TRBV9 . CASSVRDTPYSGNTIYF TGTGCCAGCAGCGTACGGGACACCCCCTACTCTGGAAACACCATATATTTT
. TRBJ2-1 TRBV15 . CATSRDRTINEQFF TGTGCCACCAGCAGAGATCGGACAATCAATGAGCAGTTCTTC
. TRBJ1-5 TRBV7-8 TRBD1 CASSLSALGRGRGSNQPQHF TGTGCCAGCAGCTTATCAGCTTTGGGCAGGGGGCGTGGGAGCAATCAGCCCCAGCATTTT
. TRBJ1-6 TRBV29-1 TRBD1 CSVITGTGNSPLHF TGCAGCGTGATCACCGGGACAGGGAATTCACCCCTCCACTTT
. TRBJ1-5 TRBV5-5 . CASSTDGRNQPQHF TGTGCCAGCAGCACAGACGGCCGCAATCAGCCCCAGCATTTT
few TRBJ1-1 TRBV28 . CASSLLTVNTEAFF TGTGCCAGCAGTTTACTGACAGTGAACACTGAAGCTTTCTTT
. TRBJ1-2 TRBV30 . CAWSPGVGYTF TGTGCCTGGAGTCCAGGGGTAGGCTACACCTTC
few TRBJ1-1 TRBV6-5 . CASRVGNTEAFF TGTGCCAGCAGGGTCGGGAACACTGAAGCTTTCTTT
. TRBJ2-2 TRBV7-9 TRBD1 CASSQRRQGDTGELFF TGTGCCAGCAGCCAACGCCGACAGGGGGACACCGGGGAGCTGTTTTTT
once TRBJ1-4 TRBV5-6 . CASSSDSGTPNEKLFF TGTGCCAGCAGCTCCGATTCAGGGACACCTAATGAAAAACTGTTTTTT
. TRBJ1-2 TRBV7-2 . CASTLNREDGYTF TGTGCCAGCACCTTGAACAGGGAAGATGGCTACACCTTC
. TRBJ1-2 TRBV19 . CASSIAVSGFGGYTF TGTGCCAGTAGTATAGCCGTATCGGGGTTCGGTGGCTACACCTTC
. TRBJ2-7 TRBV19 TRBD1 CASTRGQGANEQYF TGTGCCAGTACCAGGGGACAGGGGGCCAACGAGCAGTACTTC
. TRBJ1-5 TRBV19 . CASSIVRGHPNQPQHF TGTGCCAGTAGTATAGTGAGGGGACACCCCAATCAGCCCCAGCATTTT
once TRBJ1-3 TRBV25-1 . CASSPYLGGSGNTIYF TGTGCCAGCAGCCCCTATTTGGGGGGCTCTGGAAACACCATATATTTT
. TRBJ2-7 TRBV5-6 . CASSLGASGEQYF TGTGCCAGCAGCTTAGGGGCATCGGGCGAGCAGTACTTC
few TRBJ2-2 TRBV29-1 TRBD2 CSVKGLGGTGELFF TGCAGCGTTAAGGGACTAGGTGGCACCGGGGAGCTGTTTTTT
. TRBJ1-5 TRBV7-2 . CASSPQGTNQPQHF TGTGCCAGCAGTCCACAGGGTACCAATCAGCCCCAGCATTTT
. TRBJ2-3 TRBV9 . CASSVDPRGAGTDTQYF TGTGCCAGCAGCGTAGACCCCCGGGGGGCGGGCACAGATACGCAGTATTTT
. TRBJ1-4 TRBV2 . CASSEGGRRRFF TGTGCCAGCAGTGAAGGGGGGCGAAGGAGGTTTTTT
. TRBJ2-3 TRBV27 . CASSLYPPGQRTTDTQYF TGTGCCAGCAGTCTTTACCCTCCGGGACAAAGAACCACAGATACGCAGTATTTT
. TRBJ1-1 TRBV19 . CASSIIIKQGNTEAFF TGTGCCAGTAGTATTATAATTAAACAGGGAAACACTGAAGCTTTCTTT
. TRBJ1-2 TRBV7-8 . CASSDGQRGHYGYTF TGTGCCAGCAGCGACGGACAGAGGGGTCACTATGGCTACACCTTC
. TRBJ2-1 TRBV29-1 TRBD2 CSVRPLAGEIYNEQFF TGCAGCGTCCGACCCCTAGCGGGGGAGATCTACAATGAGCAGTTCTTC
. TRBJ1-2 TRBV20-1 . CSARGDYGYTF TGCAGTGCTAGGGGAGACTATGGCTACACCTTC
. TRBJ1-1 TRBV11-2 TRBD1 CASNRGTGNTEAFF TGTGCCAGCAACAGAGGGACAGGCAACACTGAAGCTTTCTTT
. TRBJ2-7 TRBV19 . CASSIRDLSYEQYF TGTGCCAGTAGTATCCGGGACTTATCCTACGAGCAGTACTTC
. TRBJ2-1 TRBV7-9 TRBD1 CASSLARPGGYEQFF TGTGCCAGCAGCTTAGCGCGTCCAGGGGGTTATGAGCAGTTCTTC
. TRBJ2-7 TRBV1 . CTSSPDRGQSSYEQYF TGCACCAGCAGCCCAGACAGGGGGCAATCTTCCTACGAGCAGTACTTC
. TRBJ2-1 TRBV5-6 . CASSYAREQFF TGTGCCAGCAGCTACGCACGGGAGCAGTTCTTC
few TRBJ1-5 TRBV4-1 . CASSLNSEDQPQHF TGCGCCAGCAGCCTCAACAGTGAAGATCAGCCCCAGCATTTT
. TRBJ1-1 TRBV4-3 . CASSQEAGETEAFF TGCGCCAGCAGCCAAGAGGCAGGGGAGACTGAAGCTTTCTTT
. TRBJ1-1 TRBV7-6 . CASSLVGETEAFF TGTGCCAGCAGCTTAGTTGGGGAGACGGAAGCTTTCTTT
. TRBJ1-1 TRBV2 . CASTLTENTEAFF TGTGCCAGCACTCTGACAGAGAACACTGAAGCTTTCTTT
. TRBJ1-1 TRBV6-5 TRBD1 CASSHPTGRTEAFF TGTGCCAGCAGTCACCCGACAGGGAGGACTGAAGCTTTCTTT
. TRBJ2-7 TRBV6-2/TRBV6-3 . CASSYSISSYEQYF TGTGCCAGCAGTTACTCGATTAGCTCCTACGAGCAGTACTTC
. TRBJ1-2 TRBV19 TRBD1 CASSDRGYYGYTF TGTGCCAGTAGCGACAGGGGATACTATGGCTACACCTTC
. TRBJ2-5 TRBV5-1 TRBD1 CASSFDRGQETQYF TGCGCCAGCAGCTTCGACAGGGGGCAGGAGACCCAGTACTTC
. TRBJ1-2 TRBV3-1/TRBV3-2 TRBD1 CASSQRTGDGYTF TGTGCCAGCAGCCAAAGGACAGGGGATGGCTACACCTTC
. TRBJ1-6 TRBV30 . CAWSGVGGNSPLHF TGTGCCTGGAGTGGGGTCGGGGGAAATTCACCCCTCCACTTT
. TRBJ2-7 TRBV27 . CATPNSSYEQYF TGTGCCACCCCCAACTCCTCCTACGAGCAGTACTTC
few TRBJ1-3 TRBV11-2 . CASSLRGDTIYF TGTGCCAGCAGCTTGAGAGGTGACACCATATATTTT
once TRBJ2-5 TRBV5-5 TRBD1 CASSSWVGQGAFETQYF TGTGCCAGCAGCTCCTGGGTGGGACAGGGGGCCTTTGAGACCCAGTACTTC
. TRBJ2-7 TRBV27 . CASSLTRTNSPYEQYF TGTGCCAGCAGTCTAACAAGGACAAATTCCCCCTACGAGCAGTACTTC
. TRBJ2-5 TRBV5-4 . CASSSGQKPQETQYF TGTGCCAGCAGCTCAGGACAGAAACCCCAAGAGACCCAGTACTTC
. TRBJ1-2 TRBV9 . CASSVVGGRGYTF TGTGCCAGCAGCGTAGTCGGGGGGCGAGGCTACACCTTC
. TRBJ1-2 TRBV6-6 . CASSLGDSYGYTF TGTGCCAGCAGCCTCGGGGATAGCTATGGCTACACCTTC
. TRBJ1-5 TRBV18 . CASSLGQSNQPQHF TGTGCCAGCTCACTTGGACAAAGCAATCAGCCCCAGCATTTT